Below, 23 T cell receptor beta chains from the same sample are listed, as sequenced in a study of T cell responses to AZD1222 COVID-19 vaccine. Profiled with immunoSEQ multiplex PCR; TCRdb holds only in-frame clones, not every one. The sample consists of about 96,000 clones, roughly nine tenths of them appearing once. The material was peripheral blood, obtained on day 0 of AZD1222 vaccination. These receptors originate from an adult in good health.

This chain connects TRBV13 to TRBJ2-1; D is unclear. The CDR3 loop spans 12 amino acids. Trimming took 0 bases from V and 7 from J, leaving 4 bases between them. CDR1 and CDR2 from the germline V gene are PRHDT and FYEKMQ (reference sequence). The CDR3 coding sequence is TGTGCCAGCAGCTTAGGTCGGAATGAGCAGTTCTTC. Translating gives CASSLGRNEQFF.

The chain combines TRBV19 with TRBJ1-5, with D unresolved. Germline-derived CDR1 and CDR2 are LNHDA and SQIVND (reference sequence). The CDR3 is made up of 15 amino acids. The V end lost 6 bases, the J end lost 3 bases, and 15 bases lay between the germline ends. The CDR3 nucleotides are TGTGCCAGTAGGGCACAGTTCATCGTCAATCAGCCCCAGCATTTT. It encodes CASRAQFIVNQPQHF.

The rearrangement links TRBV19 to TRBJ2-7; the D gene is possibly TRBD1 (7 bases). CDR1 is LNHDA and CDR2 is SQIVND in the germline V gene (reference sequence). The V and J ends lost 6 bases and 4 bases respectively, with 16 bases between them. This CDR3 contains 14 residues. CDR3 protein: CASSTSPGGYEQYF. CDR3 nucleotide sequence: TGTGCCAGTAGCACCTCCCCAGGGGGGTACGAGCAGTACTTC.

V is TRBV30 and J is TRBJ1-3; D remains unclear. Per the germline V gene, CDR1 is GTSNPN and CDR2 is SVGIG (reference sequence). The CDR3 extends over 15 amino acids. Trimming pared 2 bases from V and 2 bases from J, leaving 13 bases between. CDR3 sequence: CAWSFHTRTGNTIYF. For the CDR3, the DNA is TGTGCCTGGAGTTTCCACACCCGGACTGGAAACACCATATATTTT.

V usage is TRBV6-6 and J usage is TRBJ1-5, with D uncertain. V shed 2 bases and J shed 4 bases, with 12 bases lying between them. This CDR3 has 15 residues. Per the germline V gene, CDR1 is MNHNY and CDR2 is SVGAGI (reference sequence). The CDR3 is CASSYAGETNQPQHF. As DNA, the CDR3 is TGTGCCAGCAGTTACGCGGGAGAAACAAATCAGCCCCAGCATTTT.

V and J are TRBV19 and TRBJ1-1, with D maybe TRBD1 (5 bases). V shed 2 bases and J shed 0 bases, with 16 bases lying between them. The CDR3 is 17 amino acids. The germline CDR1 and CDR2 sequences are LNHDA and SQIVND (reference sequence). The CDR3 coding sequence is TGTGCCAGTAGTATAAGCCTGGGAAGACAGTTGAACACTGAAGCTTTCTTT. It yields the protein CASSISLGRQLNTEAFF.

This chain connects TRBV28 to TRBJ2-7; the match to TRBD2 covers 7 bases. Germline CDR1 reads MDHEN; CDR2 reads SYDVKM. The CDR3 spans 14 residues. V gave up 6 bases and J gave up 0 bases; unmatched junction bases: 5. CDR3 coding DNA: TGTGCCAGCAGAGATAGCGGGTACTCCTACGAGCAGTACTTC. It is translated as CASRDSGYSYEQYF.

V and J are TRBV15 and TRBJ2-7, with no clear D. CDR1 and CDR2 (germline): LNHNV, YYDKDF (reference sequence). Trimming took off 1 base at V and 3 bases at J, with 7 bases between the two ends. The CDR3 is 13 amino acids. For the CDR3, the DNA is TGTGCCACCAGCAGAGTGAATAGCTACGAGCAGTACTTC. Its translation is CATSRVNSYEQYF.

The chain couples TRBV7-2 to TRBJ2-7; D could derive from TRBD1 or TRBD2 (5 bases each). The CDR3 extends over 14 amino acids. Germline V gives CDR1 SGHTA, CDR2 FQGNSA. Trimming took 5 bases from V and 3 from J, leaving 14 bases between them. CDR3 bases: TGTGCCAGCAGCCCAAACGGGGCGCACTACGAGCAGTACTTC. Residues: CASSPNGAHYEQYF.

Only one count was recorded for this clone. The chain is built from TRBV12-3 or TRBV12-4 and TRBJ1-2; a possible D gene is TRBD1 (5 bases). This CDR3 has 11 amino acids. The V end lost 4 bases, the J end lost 7 bases, and 7 bases lay between the germline ends. The CDR3 loop is CASSYGTGYTF. CDR3 bases: TGTGCCAGCAGTTACGGGACTGGCTACACCTTC.

This sequence joins TRBV28 and TRBJ1-1, with TRBD1 as a possible D gene (5 bases). V was pared by 2 bases and J by 8 bases, with 12 bases between. There are 13 residues in the CDR3. CDR1 is MDHEN and CDR2 is SYDVKM in the germline V gene. CDR3 residues: CASSLPPPGEAFF. CDR3 nucleotides: TGTGCCAGCAGTTTACCCCCGCCAGGGGAAGCTTTCTTT.

The V gene is TRBV2, the J gene TRBJ1-5, with D unresolved. The length of the CDR3 is 15 residues. Germline values: CDR1 SNHLY, CDR2 FYNNEI. Trimming pared 6 bases from V and 0 bases from J, leaving 12 bases between. The CDR3 DNA is TGTGCCAGCAGCGCGCAGGCCACTAGCAATCAGCCCCAGCATTTT. It encodes CASSAQATSNQPQHF.

This rearrangement joins TRBV7-2 to TRBJ2-3; D not resolved. Between the trimmed V and J ends, which lost 1 base and 0 bases, there was a span of 11 bases. CDR3 length equals 16 residues. Germline-derived CDR1 and CDR2 are SGHTA and FQGNSA. The CDR3 is CASSLDWTRSTDTQYF. CDR3 nucleotides: TGTGCCAGCAGCTTAGACTGGACCCGTAGCACAGATACGCAGTATTTT. Using reference TRBV7-2 and TRBJ2-3 for the parts outside the CDR3, the full variable domain is GAGVSQSPSNKVTEKGKDVELRCDPISGHTALYWYRQSLGQGLEFLIYFQGNSAPDKSGLPSDRFSAERTGGSVSTLTIQRTQQEDSAVYLCASSLDWTRSTDTQYFGPGTRLTVL.

The chain recombines TRBV4-3 with TRBJ1-2, with D perhaps matching TRBD1 (6 bases). Looked up from germline, CDR1 is LGHNA and CDR2 is YSLEER. CDR3 length: 13 amino acids. Trimming stripped 1 base from V and 7 bases from J, with 10 bases between. The CDR3 loop reads CASSQGQGFGYTF. CDR3 sequence (DNA): TGCGCCAGCAGCCAAGGGCAGGGGTTTGGCTACACCTTC.

The rearrangement uses TRBV5-1 and TRBJ1-2, with D possibly matching TRBD1 (5 bases). V was trimmed by 1 base and J by 8 bases, leaving 21 bases between them. CDR3 size: 16 residues. Per germline, CDR1 SGHRS and CDR2 YFSETQ. This CDR3 is CASSLFLGDSNGGYTF. The CDR3 region has the DNA TGCGCCAGCAGCTTGTTCTTGGGGGACTCTAACGGCGGCTACACCTTC.

The chain employs TRBV5-4 and TRBJ1-2; D unresolved. CDR3 length: 14 amino acids. Germline V CDR1 and CDR2: SGHNT, YYREEE (reference sequence). The V end was cut by 1 base, the J end by 6 bases, with 13 bases between. As DNA, the CDR3 is TGTGCCAGCAGCTTGCTTGAGAATTGGGATGGCTACACCTTC. Translating gives CASSLLENWDGYTF.

The chain has TRBV6-5 and TRBJ2-7; 8 bases align to TRBD1. CDR3 length: 14 residues. After removal of 2 bases from V and 5 bases from J, the junction contained 5 bases not matched to a gene. Per germline, CDR1 MNHEY and CDR2 SVGAGI. The chain's CDR3 is CASSYAQGADEQYF. The CDR3 bases are TGTGCCAGCAGTTACGCGCAGGGGGCGGACGAGCAGTACTTC.

On this clone: A junction end diverges from the germline sequence, so it may reflect a read error. The chain couples TRBV6-1 to TRBJ2-1; no definite D call. The germline V gene encodes CDR1 MNHNS and CDR2 SASEGT. The CDR3 is 10 amino acids. The CDR3 DNA reads TGTGCCAGCAGTGAATCCTTAGTAATCTTC. This translates into CASSESLVIF.

The chain employs TRBV6-5 and TRBJ2-7; 7 bases align to TRBD2. With 10 bases clipped from V and 0 bases from J, the junction kept 6 bases outside the gene matches. The germline CDR1 and CDR2 sequences are MNHEY and SVGAGI. The CDR3 loop spans 13 amino acids. The CDR3 DNA sequence: TGTGCCACCAAGCGGGGCCTCTCCTACGAGCAGTACTTC. As protein: CATKRGLSYEQYF.

This clone was seen just once. V is TRBV25-1 and J is TRBJ1-2, with D perhaps TRBD1 (6 bases). V dropped 6 bases and J dropped 2 bases, with 16 bases sitting between them. The germline gives CDR1 MGHDK, CDR2 SYGVNS. The CDR3 is made up of 15 amino acids. CDR3 loop: CASRRAGAPNYGYTF. DNA of the CDR3: TGTGCCAGCAGACGGGCGGGGGCACCCAACTATGGCTACACCTTC.

The chain couples TRBV19 to TRBJ2-7, with D maybe TRBD2 (5 bases). The CDR3 has 14 amino acids. V lost 0 bases and J 3 bases, leaving 9 bases between the germline ends. From germline, CDR1 is LNHDA and CDR2 SQIVND (reference sequence). CDR3 bases: TGTGCCAGTAGTATAGATGAGGGAAGCTACGAGCAGTACTTC. Encoded protein: CASSIDEGSYEQYF.

The chain couples TRBV19 to TRBJ1-2; no firm D call. Trimming left V 5 bases short and J 4 bases short, with 20 bases between. The germline gives CDR1 LNHDA, CDR2 SQIVND (reference sequence). The CDR3 spans 16 residues. In nucleotides, the CDR3 is TGTGCCAGTAGTCCTCTAGGGCTCGGACGTACCTATGGCTACACCTTC. It yields the protein CASSPLGLGRTYGYTF.

This chain connects TRBV3-1 (or the pseudogene TRBV3-2) to TRBJ1-4; the D is unclear. Trimming stripped 0 bases from V and 4 bases from J, with 3 bases between. The CDR3 is 13 residues long. From germline, CDR1 is LGHDT and CDR2 YNNKEL (reference sequence). Written as DNA, the CDR3 is TGTGCCAGCAGCCAAGACCGTAATGAAAAACTGTTTTTT. Residues: CASSQDRNEKLFF.